This TCR beta chain was found in a study of blood T cell repertoires in COVID-19. In the study overall: Acute-phase and convalescent COVID-19 samples originated in the United States, Italy and Spain. The analysed material was cDNA or gDNA that came from T cells, B-cell-depleted T cells, or PBMCs.

The CDR3 length is 15 residues. Germline V lookup: CDR1 MNHEY, CDR2 SVGAGI. Germline trimming cut 11 bases from V and 4 bases from J; bases unmatched to any gene: 16. Per the authors' pipeline: Using reference gene primer amplification, nucleated cell counts were estimated. Libraries were prepared by immunoSEQ multiplex PCR; TCRdb keeps only in-frame clonotypes and omits some of them. V and J calls plus clone size are reproduced from that table; the DNA served to infer D and trimming. This sample yields a few hundred thousand clones, of which roughly 80% are seen a single time; approximately 7% belongs to the top ten.

The specimen sequenced was peripheral blood. V is TRBV6-5 and J is TRBJ1-2, with TRBD1 identical over 7 bases. The sequence came from a woman aged 50 to 65 with acute or convalescent COVID-19. The CDR3 DNA sequence: TGTGCCTGCTCTAACCATCAGGGGGTCTCCTATGGCTACACCTTC. It yields the protein CACSNHQGVSYGYTF.